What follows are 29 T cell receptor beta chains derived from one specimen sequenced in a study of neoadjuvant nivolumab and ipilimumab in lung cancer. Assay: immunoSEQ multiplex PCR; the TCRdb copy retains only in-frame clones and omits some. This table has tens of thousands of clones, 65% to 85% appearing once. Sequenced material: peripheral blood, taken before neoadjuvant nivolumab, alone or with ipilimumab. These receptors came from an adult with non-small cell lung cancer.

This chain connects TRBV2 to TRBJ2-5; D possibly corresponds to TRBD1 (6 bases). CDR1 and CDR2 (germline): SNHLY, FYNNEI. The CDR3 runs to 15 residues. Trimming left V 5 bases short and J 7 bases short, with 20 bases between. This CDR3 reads CASSSQGPRAGTQYF. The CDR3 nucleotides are TGTGCCAGCAGTTCACAGGGACCCAGGGCGGGGACCCAGTACTTC. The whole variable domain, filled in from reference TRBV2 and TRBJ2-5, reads EPEVTQTPSHQVTQMGQEVILRCVPISNHLYFYWYRQILGQKVEFLVSFYNNEISEKSEIFDDQFSVERPDGSNFTLKIRSTKLEDSAMYFCASSSQGPRAGTQYFGPGTRLLVL.

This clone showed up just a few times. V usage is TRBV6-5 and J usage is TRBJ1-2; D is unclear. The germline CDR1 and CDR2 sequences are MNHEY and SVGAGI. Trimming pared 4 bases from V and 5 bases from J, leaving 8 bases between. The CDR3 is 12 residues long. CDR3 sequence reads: CASSFGNYGYTF. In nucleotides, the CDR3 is TGTGCCAGCAGTTTCGGGAATTATGGCTACACCTTC.

CDR3 loop: CASSLGQGEKYF. The DNA for the CDR3 is TGTGCCAGCAGCTTAGGACAGGGAGAGAAGTACTTC. This chain links TRBV7-9 with TRBJ2-7; 7 bases agree with TRBD1. Per germline, CDR1 SEHNR and CDR2 FQNEAQ (reference sequence). V was pared by 1 base and J by 11 bases, with 5 bases of the junction left unmatched. The CDR3 loop spans 12 amino acids.

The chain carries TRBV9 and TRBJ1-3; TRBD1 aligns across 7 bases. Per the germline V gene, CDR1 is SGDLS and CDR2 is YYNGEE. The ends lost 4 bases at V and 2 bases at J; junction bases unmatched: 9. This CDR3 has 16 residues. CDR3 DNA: TGTGCCAGCAGCCCCAGACAGGGTCAAGCTGGAAACACCATATATTTT. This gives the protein CASSPRQGQAGNTIYF.

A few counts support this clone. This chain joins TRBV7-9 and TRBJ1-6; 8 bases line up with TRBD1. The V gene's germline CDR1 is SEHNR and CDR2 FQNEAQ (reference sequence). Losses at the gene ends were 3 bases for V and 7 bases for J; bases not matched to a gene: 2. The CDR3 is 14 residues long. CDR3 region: CASSFQGANSPLHF. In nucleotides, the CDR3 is TGTGCCAGCAGCTTTCAGGGGGCGAATTCACCCCTCCACTTT.

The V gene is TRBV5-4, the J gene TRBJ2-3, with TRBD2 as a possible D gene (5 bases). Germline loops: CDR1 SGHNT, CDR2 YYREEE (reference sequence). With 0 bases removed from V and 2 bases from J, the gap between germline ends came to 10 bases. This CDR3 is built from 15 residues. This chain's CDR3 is CASSLGAGSTDTQYF. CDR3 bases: TGTGCCAGCAGCTTGGGGGCGGGCTCCACAGATACGCAGTATTTT. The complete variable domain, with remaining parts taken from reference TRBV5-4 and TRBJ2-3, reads ETGVTQSPTHLIKTRGQQVTLRCSSQSGHNTVSWYQQALGQGPQFIFQYYREEENGRGNFPPRFSGLQFPNYSSELNVNALELDDSALYLCASSLGAGSTDTQYFGPGTRLTVL.

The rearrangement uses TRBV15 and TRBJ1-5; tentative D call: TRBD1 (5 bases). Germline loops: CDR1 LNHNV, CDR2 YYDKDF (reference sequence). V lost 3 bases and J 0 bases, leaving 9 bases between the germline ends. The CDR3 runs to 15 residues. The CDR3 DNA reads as TGTGCCACCAGCAGCCGACAGTATAGCAATCAGCCCCAGCATTTT. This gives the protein CATSSRQYSNQPQHF.

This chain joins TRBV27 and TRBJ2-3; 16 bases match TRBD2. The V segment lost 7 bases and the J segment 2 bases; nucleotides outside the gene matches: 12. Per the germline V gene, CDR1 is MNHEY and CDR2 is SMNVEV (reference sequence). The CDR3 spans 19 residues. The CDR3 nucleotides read TGTGCCAGCAATAAACCGGGACTAGCGGGGGGGCGGAACACAGATACGCAGTATTTT. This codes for CASNKPGLAGGRNTDTQYF.

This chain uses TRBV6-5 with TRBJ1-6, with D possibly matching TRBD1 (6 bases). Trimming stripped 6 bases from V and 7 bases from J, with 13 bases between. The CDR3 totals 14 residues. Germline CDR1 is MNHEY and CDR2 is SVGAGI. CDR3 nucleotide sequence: TGTGCCAGCAGACCCCCAGGGGACAATTCACCCCTCCACTTT. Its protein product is CASRPPGDNSPLHF.

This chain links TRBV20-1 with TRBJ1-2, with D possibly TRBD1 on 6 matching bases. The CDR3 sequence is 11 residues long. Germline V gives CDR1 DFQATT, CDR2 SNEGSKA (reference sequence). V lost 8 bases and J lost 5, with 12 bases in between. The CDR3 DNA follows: TGCAGTCGACAGGATCAATATGGCTACACCTTC. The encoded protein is CSRQDQYGYTF.

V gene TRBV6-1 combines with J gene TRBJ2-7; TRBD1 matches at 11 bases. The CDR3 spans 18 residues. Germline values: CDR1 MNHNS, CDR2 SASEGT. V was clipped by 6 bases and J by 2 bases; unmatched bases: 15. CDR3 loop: CASSEYGPGQGGAYEQYF. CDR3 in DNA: TGTGCCAGCAGCGAATACGGTCCGGGACAGGGGGGGGCCTACGAGCAGTACTTC.

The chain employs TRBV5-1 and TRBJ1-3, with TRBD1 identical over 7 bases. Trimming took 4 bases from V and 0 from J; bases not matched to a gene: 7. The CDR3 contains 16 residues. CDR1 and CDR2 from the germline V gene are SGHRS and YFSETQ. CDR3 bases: TGCGCCAGCAGCCAGGGACAGTTTTTCTCTGGAAACACCATATATTTT. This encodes CASSQGQFFSGNTIYF.

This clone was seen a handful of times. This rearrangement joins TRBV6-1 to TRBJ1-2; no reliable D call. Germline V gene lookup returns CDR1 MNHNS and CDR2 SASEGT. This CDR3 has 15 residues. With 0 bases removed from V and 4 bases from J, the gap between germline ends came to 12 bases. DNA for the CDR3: TGTGCCAGCAGTGAAGCTTCCATAGAGCCCTATGGCTACACCTTC. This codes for CASSEASIEPYGYTF.

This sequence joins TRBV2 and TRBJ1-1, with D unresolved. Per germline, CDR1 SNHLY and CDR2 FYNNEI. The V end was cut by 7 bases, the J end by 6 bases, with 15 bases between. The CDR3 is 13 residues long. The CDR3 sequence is CASIETLVSEAFF. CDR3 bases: TGTGCCAGCATAGAGACGTTAGTATCTGAAGCTTTCTTT.

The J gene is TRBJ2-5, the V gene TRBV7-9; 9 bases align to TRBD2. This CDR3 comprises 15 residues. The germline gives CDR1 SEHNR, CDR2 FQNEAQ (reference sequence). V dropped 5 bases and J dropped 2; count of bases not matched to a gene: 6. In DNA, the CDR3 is TGTGCCAGCAGCCTAAGCGGGGGGCTACAAGAGACCCAGTACTTC. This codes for CASSLSGGLQETQYF. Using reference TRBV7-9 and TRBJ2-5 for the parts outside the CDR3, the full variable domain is DTGVSQNPRHKITKRGQNVTFRCDPISEHNRLYWYRQTLGQGPEFLTYFQNEAQLEKSRLLSDRFSAERPKGSFSTLEIQRTEQGDSAMYLCASSLSGGLQETQYFGPGTRLLVL.

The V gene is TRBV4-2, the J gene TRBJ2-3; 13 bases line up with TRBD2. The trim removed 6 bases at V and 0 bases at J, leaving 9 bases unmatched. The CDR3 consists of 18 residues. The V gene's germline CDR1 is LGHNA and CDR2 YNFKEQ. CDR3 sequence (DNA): TGTGCCAGCAGTCCTGGACTAGCGGGGGAGACTAGCACAGATACGCAGTATTTT. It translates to CASSPGLAGETSTDTQYF.

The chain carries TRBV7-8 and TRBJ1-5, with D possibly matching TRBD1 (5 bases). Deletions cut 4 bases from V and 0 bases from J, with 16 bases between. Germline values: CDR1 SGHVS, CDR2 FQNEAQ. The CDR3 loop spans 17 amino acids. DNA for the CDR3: TGTGCCAGCAGCTCGGAGGGGACCAGATATAGCAATCAGCCCCAGCATTTT. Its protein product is CASSSEGTRYSNQPQHF. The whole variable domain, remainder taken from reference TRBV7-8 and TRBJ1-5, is GAGVSQSPRYKVAKRGQDVALRCDPISGHVSLFWYQQALGQGPEFLTYFQNEAQLDKSGLPSDRFFAERPEGSVSTLKIQRTQQEDSAVYLCASSSEGTRYSNQPQHFGDGTRLSIL.

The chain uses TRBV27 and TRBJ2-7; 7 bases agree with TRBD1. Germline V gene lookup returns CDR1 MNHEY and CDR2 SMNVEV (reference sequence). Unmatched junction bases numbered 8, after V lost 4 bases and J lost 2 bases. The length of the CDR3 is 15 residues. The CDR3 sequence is CASSYRTGTTYEQYF. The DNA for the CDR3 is TGTGCCAGCAGTTACCGGACAGGAACAACCTACGAGCAGTACTTC.

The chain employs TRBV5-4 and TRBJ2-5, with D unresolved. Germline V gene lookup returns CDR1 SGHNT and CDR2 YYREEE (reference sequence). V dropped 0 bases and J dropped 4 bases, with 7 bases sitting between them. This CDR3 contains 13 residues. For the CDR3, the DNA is TGTGCCAGCAGCTTGGTGAGTGGAGAGACCCAGTACTTC. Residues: CASSLVSGETQYF.

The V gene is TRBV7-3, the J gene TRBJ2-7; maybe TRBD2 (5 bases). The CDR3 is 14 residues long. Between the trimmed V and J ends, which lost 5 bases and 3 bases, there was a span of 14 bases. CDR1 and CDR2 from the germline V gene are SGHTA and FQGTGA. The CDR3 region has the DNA TGTGCCAGCAGCCCAGAGGGCAGGAGCTACGAGCAGTACTTC. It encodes CASSPEGRSYEQYF. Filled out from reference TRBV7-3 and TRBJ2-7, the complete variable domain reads GAGVSQTPSNKVTEKGKYVELRCDPISGHTALYWYRQSLGQGPEFLIYFQGTGAADDSGLPNDRFFAVRPEGSVSTLKIQRTERGDSAVYLCASSPEGRSYEQYFGPGTRLTVT.

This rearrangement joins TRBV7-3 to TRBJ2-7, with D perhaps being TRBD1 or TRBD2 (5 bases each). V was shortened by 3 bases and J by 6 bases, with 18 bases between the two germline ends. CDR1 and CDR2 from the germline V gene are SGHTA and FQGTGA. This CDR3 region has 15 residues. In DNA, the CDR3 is TGTGCCAGCAGCTTCACCGGAGGTGGGGCTACCGAGCAGTACTTC. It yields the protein CASSFTGGGATEQYF.

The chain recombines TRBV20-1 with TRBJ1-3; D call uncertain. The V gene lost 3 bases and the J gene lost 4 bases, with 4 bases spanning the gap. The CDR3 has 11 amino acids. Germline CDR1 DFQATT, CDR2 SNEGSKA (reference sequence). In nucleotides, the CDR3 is TGCAGTGCTAGCACCGGAAACACCATATATTTT. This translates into CSASTGNTIYF.

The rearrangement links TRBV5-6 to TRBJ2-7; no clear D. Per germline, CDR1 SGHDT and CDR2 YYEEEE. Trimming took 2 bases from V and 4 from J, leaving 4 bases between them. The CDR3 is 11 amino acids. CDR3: CASSLNYEQYF. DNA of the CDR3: TGTGCCAGCAGCTTAAATTACGAGCAGTACTTC.

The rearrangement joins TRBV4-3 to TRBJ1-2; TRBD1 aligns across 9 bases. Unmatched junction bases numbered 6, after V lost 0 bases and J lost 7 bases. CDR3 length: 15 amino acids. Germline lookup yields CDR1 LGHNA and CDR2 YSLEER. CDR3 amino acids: CASSQDLDRGSGYTF. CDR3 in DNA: TGCGCCAGCAGCCAAGATCTGGACAGGGGTAGTGGCTACACCTTC.

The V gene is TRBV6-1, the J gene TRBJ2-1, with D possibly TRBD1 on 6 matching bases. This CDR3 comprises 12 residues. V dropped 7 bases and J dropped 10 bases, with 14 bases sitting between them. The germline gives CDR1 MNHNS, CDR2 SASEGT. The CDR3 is CASTLQGGEQFF. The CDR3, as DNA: TGTGCCAGCACCTTACAGGGCGGAGAGCAGTTCTTC.

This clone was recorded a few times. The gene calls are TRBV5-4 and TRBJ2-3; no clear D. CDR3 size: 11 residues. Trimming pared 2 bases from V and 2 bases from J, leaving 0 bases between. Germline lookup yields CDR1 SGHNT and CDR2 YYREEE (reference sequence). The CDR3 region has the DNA TGTGCCAGCAGCTTCACAGATACGCAGTATTTT. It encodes CASSFTDTQYF. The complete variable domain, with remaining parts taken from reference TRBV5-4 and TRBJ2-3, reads ETGVTQSPTHLIKTRGQQVTLRCSSQSGHNTVSWYQQALGQGPQFIFQYYREEENGRGNFPPRFSGLQFPNYSSELNVNALELDDSALYLCASSFTDTQYFGPGTRLTVL.

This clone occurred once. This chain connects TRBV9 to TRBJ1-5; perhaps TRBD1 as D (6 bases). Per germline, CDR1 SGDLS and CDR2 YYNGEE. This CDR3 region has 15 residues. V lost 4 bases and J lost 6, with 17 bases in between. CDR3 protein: CASSPLAEGGQPQHF. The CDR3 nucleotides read TGTGCCAGCAGCCCCCTCGCGGAGGGGGGTCAGCCCCAGCATTTT.

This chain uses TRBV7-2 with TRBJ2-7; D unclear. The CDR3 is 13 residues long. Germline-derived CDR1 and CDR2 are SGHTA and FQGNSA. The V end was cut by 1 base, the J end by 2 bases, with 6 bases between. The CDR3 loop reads CASSLELTYEQYF. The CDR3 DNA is TGTGCCAGCAGCTTAGAACTAACCTACGAGCAGTACTTC.

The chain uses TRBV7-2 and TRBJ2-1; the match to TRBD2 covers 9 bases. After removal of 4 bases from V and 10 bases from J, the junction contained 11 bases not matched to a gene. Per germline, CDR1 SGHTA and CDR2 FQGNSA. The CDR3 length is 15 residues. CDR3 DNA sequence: TGTGCCAGCAGCTCAATAGCGGGGGCCGGGGGCGAGCAGTTCTTC. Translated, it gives CASSSIAGAGGEQFF.